This T cell receptor (beta chain) was captured in a study of CD8 T cells in Susac syndrome. J lost 5 bases, V lost 4 bases, and 11 bases had no gene match. Germline V gene data show CDR1 as SGDLS and CDR2 as YYNGEE. The CDR3 is made up of 15 amino acids. RNA was extracted with the RNeasy kit, and a quantity of roughly 0.45 to 1 ug was reverse transcribed using random hexamers. Via MiXCR, TCRdb re-called the immunoSEQ multiplex PCR reads, giving one row per CDR3 protein. This sample yields about 160,000 distinct CDR3 sequences, of which around 94% are seen a single time; about 0.1% belongs to the top ten.

This sequence was found in a human donor with multiple sclerosis. Sequencing used CD4+ T cells from PBMCs. The chain links TRBV9 to TRBJ2-5; 7 nucleotides agree with TRBD1. In DNA form, the CDR3 reads TGTGCCAGCAGCCGTGAAGGGGGCGCCCCGGAGACCCAGTACTTC. This codes for CASSREGGAPETQYF.